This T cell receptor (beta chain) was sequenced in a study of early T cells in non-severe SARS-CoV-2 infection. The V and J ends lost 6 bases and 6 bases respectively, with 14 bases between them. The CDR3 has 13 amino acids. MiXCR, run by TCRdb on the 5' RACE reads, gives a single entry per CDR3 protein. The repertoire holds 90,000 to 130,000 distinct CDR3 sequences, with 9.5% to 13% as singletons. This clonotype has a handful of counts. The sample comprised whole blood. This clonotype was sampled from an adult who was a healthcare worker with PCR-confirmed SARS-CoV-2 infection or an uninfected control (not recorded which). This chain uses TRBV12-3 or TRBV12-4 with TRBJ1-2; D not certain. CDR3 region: CASSRSGRDGYTF. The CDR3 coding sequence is TGTGCCAGCAGCCGGAGCGGGCGGGATGGCTACACCTTC.